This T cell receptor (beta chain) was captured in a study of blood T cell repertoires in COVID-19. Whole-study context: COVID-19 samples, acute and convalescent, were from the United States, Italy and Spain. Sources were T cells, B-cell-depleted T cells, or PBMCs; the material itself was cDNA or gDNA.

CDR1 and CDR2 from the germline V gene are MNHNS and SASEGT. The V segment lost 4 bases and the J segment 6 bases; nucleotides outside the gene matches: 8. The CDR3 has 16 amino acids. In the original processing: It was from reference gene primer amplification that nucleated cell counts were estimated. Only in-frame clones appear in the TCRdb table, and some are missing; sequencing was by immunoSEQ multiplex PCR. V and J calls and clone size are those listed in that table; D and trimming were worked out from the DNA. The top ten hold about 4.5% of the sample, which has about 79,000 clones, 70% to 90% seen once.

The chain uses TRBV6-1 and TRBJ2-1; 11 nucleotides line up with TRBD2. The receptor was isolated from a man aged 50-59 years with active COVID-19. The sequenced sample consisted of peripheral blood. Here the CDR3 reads CASSAFSGRAGNEQFF. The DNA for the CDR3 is TGTGCCAGCAGTGCGTTTAGCGGGAGGGCGGGCAATGAGCAGTTCTTC.